This TCR beta chain was obtained from a study of somatic mutations in cytotoxic T cells in rheumatoid arthritis. Notes on this clone: Its antigen is as yet unknown.

Trimming cost V 5 bases and J 4 bases; bases outside gene matches: 3. Germline V gene sequence: CDR1 LGHNT, CDR2 FRNRAP. The CDR3 has 15 amino acids. General study points: For about an eighth of the 65 patients, a single CD8+ clone accounted for more than 20% of CD8+ cells. Rheumatoid arthritis patients, but not healthy controls, exhibited increasing CD8+ clonality with age. Measurement of CD8+ T-cell clonality revealed no significant difference between rheumatoid arthritis patients and age-matched healthy controls.

Only in-frame clones appear in the TCRdb table, and some are missing; sequencing was by immunoSEQ multiplex PCR. The table has 15,000 or so clones, around nine tenths seen once. The sample taken for sequencing was CD4+ T cells sorted from blood. This clonotype was sampled from a man in his 70s with rheumatoid arthritis. The chain joins TRBV12-5 to TRBJ2-1; 12 bases match TRBD2. The CDR3 loop reads CASGTGLAGYNEQFF. In nucleotides, the CDR3 is TGTGCTAGTGGTACTGGACTAGCGGGGTACAATGAGCAGTTCTTC. The full variable domain, rest sourced from reference TRBV12-5 and TRBJ2-1, is DARVTQTPRHKVTEMGQEVTMRCQPILGHNTVFWYRQTMMQGLELLAYFRNRAPLDDSGMPKDRFSAEMPDATLATLKIQPSEPRDSAVYFCASGTGLAGYNEQFFGPGTRLTVL.